This is a list of T cell receptor beta chains from one sample in a study of CD8 T cells in Susac syndrome. TCRdb reprocessed the immunoSEQ multiplex PCR reads with MiXCR, giving one entry per CDR3 protein. The sample has 160,000 or so distinct CDR3 sequences, roughly 94% seen once; the top ten hold 0.2% to 0.25%. The sequencing input was CD8+ T cells from PBMCs. Receptor source: a human donor with multiple sclerosis. Both conserved end residues are trimmed from each CDR3. A D gene is named only where the DNA matches it firmly.

j_call: TRBJ1-2
v_call: TRBV2
d_call: .
cdr3_aa: ASIAPGLYGYT

j_call: TRBJ2-1
v_call: TRBV13
d_call: .
cdr3_aa: ASSLASRGRLYNEQF

j_call: TRBJ1-6
v_call: TRBV9
d_call: .
cdr3_aa: ASSVGRGRDGINSPLH

j_call: TRBJ2-5
v_call: TRBV13
d_call: .
cdr3_aa: ASTESTALSIVPQY

j_call: TRBJ2-5
v_call: TRBV9
d_call: .
cdr3_aa: ASSVGGRETQY

j_call: TRBJ1-1
v_call: TRBV29-1
d_call: .
cdr3_aa: SVEHGAPEAF

j_call: TRBJ1-1
v_call: TRBV27
d_call: .
cdr3_aa: ASSFTTNTEAF

j_call: TRBJ1-6
v_call: TRBV12-5
d_call: TRBD1
cdr3_aa: ASGPGTANSPLH

j_call: TRBJ2-2
v_call: TRBV3-1
d_call: TRBD2
cdr3_aa: ASSPTSGGPNTGELF

j_call: TRBJ2-2
v_call: TRBV27
d_call: .
cdr3_aa: ASSFAPGVGELF

j_call: TRBJ2-2
v_call: TRBV14
d_call: .
cdr3_aa: ASSQIRGELF

j_call: TRBJ2-5
v_call: TRBV20-1
d_call: TRBD1
cdr3_aa: SARGFGTEQETQY

j_call: TRBJ2-1
v_call: TRBV7-2
d_call: .
cdr3_aa: ASSSTRPGYNEQF

j_call: TRBJ1-2
v_call: TRBV23-1
d_call: .
cdr3_aa: ASGGDGAYGYT

j_call: TRBJ1-5
v_call: TRBV3-1
d_call: .
cdr3_aa: ASSQDRRHRPQH

j_call: TRBJ1-2
v_call: TRBV28
d_call: .
cdr3_aa: ASSLLRIALGGKTNYGYT

j_call: TRBJ2-5
v_call: TRBV10-3
d_call: .
cdr3_aa: AIKDSQETQY

j_call: TRBJ2-1
v_call: TRBV10-2
d_call: TRBD2
cdr3_aa: ASTSSGAGQF

j_call: TRBJ2-7
v_call: TRBV27
d_call: .
cdr3_aa: ASSPQGGIYEQY

j_call: TRBJ1-2
v_call: TRBV29-1
d_call: .
cdr3_aa: SVEDPDVYGYT

j_call: TRBJ1-2
v_call: TRBV7-9
d_call: TRBD1
cdr3_aa: ASSGGTGQYYGYT

j_call: TRBJ1-1
v_call: TRBV12-3/TRBV12-4
d_call: TRBD1
cdr3_aa: ASSPGQGLGMNTEAF

j_call: TRBJ2-5
v_call: TRBV15
d_call: .
cdr3_aa: ATSASYGETQY

j_call: TRBJ1-1
v_call: TRBV30
d_call: .
cdr3_aa: AWTGRHEAEAF

j_call: TRBJ2-1
v_call: TRBV3-1
d_call: .
cdr3_aa: ASSQDGNNEQF

j_call: TRBJ2-3
v_call: TRBV5-1
d_call: TRBD1
cdr3_aa: ASSPRGQGATDTQY

j_call: TRBJ2-7
v_call: TRBV29-1
d_call: .
cdr3_aa: SVEGDTPYEQY

j_call: TRBJ2-3
v_call: TRBV27
d_call: .
cdr3_aa: ASRWASRHTDTQY

j_call: TRBJ2-5
v_call: TRBV7-9
d_call: .
cdr3_aa: ASSLESETQY

j_call: TRBJ2-4
v_call: TRBV29-1
d_call: .
cdr3_aa: SVEDSGEGVAKNIQY

j_call: TRBJ2-1
v_call: TRBV4-1
d_call: .
cdr3_aa: ASSQVSYNEQF

j_call: TRBJ1-2
v_call: TRBV6-1
d_call: TRBD1
cdr3_aa: ASSGDRDYGYT

j_call: TRBJ1-1
v_call: TRBV6-5
d_call: .
cdr3_aa: ASRLQPNTEAF

j_call: TRBJ2-6
v_call: TRBV30
d_call: .
cdr3_aa: AWSVSSSGANVLT

j_call: TRBJ2-5
v_call: TRBV27
d_call: .
cdr3_aa: ASSDVQETQY

j_call: TRBJ2-5
v_call: TRBV7-8
d_call: TRBD1
cdr3_aa: ASSPGTGNPETQY

j_call: TRBJ2-7
v_call: TRBV27
d_call: TRBD1
cdr3_aa: ASSLIGGPGEQY

j_call: TRBJ1-2
v_call: TRBV9
d_call: TRBD1
cdr3_aa: ASRGTGASGTNYGYT

j_call: TRBJ2-4
v_call: TRBV29-1
d_call: TRBD1
cdr3_aa: SVKGGTGKNIQY

j_call: TRBJ2-7
v_call: TRBV12-3/TRBV12-4
d_call: TRBD1
cdr3_aa: ASTPGDSEQY

j_call: TRBJ1-1
v_call: TRBV13
d_call: .
cdr3_aa: ASSLGRSNTEAF

j_call: TRBJ2-7
v_call: TRBV20-1
d_call: TRBD2
cdr3_aa: SATGRRLSYEQY

j_call: TRBJ2-1
v_call: TRBV6-5
d_call: TRBD1
cdr3_aa: ASSYSRGKVQF

j_call: TRBJ2-5
v_call: TRBV2
d_call: .
cdr3_aa: ASSESSRETQY

j_call: TRBJ1-1
v_call: TRBV13
d_call: TRBD1
cdr3_aa: ASSETTGAAEAF

j_call: TRBJ2-4
v_call: TRBV20-1
d_call: TRBD1
cdr3_aa: SASGNRGLAKNIQY

j_call: TRBJ2-7
v_call: TRBV12-3/TRBV12-4
d_call: TRBD2
cdr3_aa: ASSLSLAGEGGYEQY

j_call: TRBJ1-2
v_call: TRBV27
d_call: .
cdr3_aa: ASSTTGLGGYT

j_call: TRBJ1-1
v_call: TRBV12-5
d_call: .
cdr3_aa: ASALAGENTEAF

j_call: TRBJ1-6
v_call: TRBV20-1
d_call: TRBD1
cdr3_aa: SARKQGTPYNSPLH

j_call: TRBJ2-1
v_call: TRBV19
d_call: .
cdr3_aa: ASSIDSTYNEQF

j_call: TRBJ1-2
v_call: TRBV20-1
d_call: TRBD1
cdr3_aa: SAGTGDSFYGYT

j_call: TRBJ2-7
v_call: TRBV28
d_call: TRBD1
cdr3_aa: ASSSPMEGGGEQY

j_call: TRBJ1-1
v_call: TRBV9
d_call: .
cdr3_aa: ASSRGGGEAF

j_call: TRBJ2-1
v_call: TRBV12-3/TRBV12-4
d_call: TRBD2
cdr3_aa: ASSFTGGGYNEQF

j_call: TRBJ2-3
v_call: TRBV30
d_call: .
cdr3_aa: ASYGIGTDTQY

j_call: TRBJ1-2
v_call: TRBV3-1
d_call: .
cdr3_aa: ASSHLETGFGYT